This is a list of T cell receptor beta chains from one sample in a study of cytotoxic CD8 clonotypes in ibrutinib-treated CLL. Only in-frame clones appear in the TCRdb table, and some are missing; sequencing was by immunoSEQ multiplex PCR. The sample lists around 330,000 clones, over 55% occurring once. Sequenced material: PBMCs, taken after 36 months of ibrutinib treatment. Receptor source: a human donor with chronic lymphocytic leukemia. Each CDR3 is given with its conserved first and last residue. The D gene is left open where the match is weak. Expanded clones get a size class; other rows say once, few or many, or leave the size out.

>-|-|TRBV19|TRBJ2-7
CASSIGGHPYEQYF
TGTGCCAGTAGTATAGGGGGACATCCCTACGAGCAGTACTTC
>-|TRBD2|TRBV7-9|TRBJ2-6
CASSLRSGISSGANVLTF
TGTGCCAGCAGCTTACGGAGCGGGATAAGCTCTGGGGCCAACGTCCTGACTTTC
>-|-|TRBV11-2|TRBJ1-3
CASSLAWGQVGNTIYF
TGTGCCAGCAGCTTAGCATGGGGGCAGGTTGGAAACACCATATATTTT
>few|-|TRBV6-5|TRBJ1-5
CASTPGRGGNQPQHF
TGTGCCAGCACCCCCGGGAGGGGGGGCAATCAGCCCCAGCATTTT
>-|-|TRBV6-5|TRBJ1-3
CASGVYGSGNTIYF
TGTGCCAGCGGGGTGTATGGATCTGGAAACACCATATATTTT
>few|TRBD1|TRBV5-6|TRBJ1-2
CASSWGQGSNGYTF
TGTGCCAGCAGCTGGGGACAGGGAAGTAATGGCTACACCTTC
>-|TRBD2|TRBV14|TRBJ2-1
CASSQRTSGPGSYNEQFF
TGTGCCAGCAGCCAGCGGACTAGCGGGCCTGGCTCCTACAATGAGCAGTTCTTC
>-|-|TRBV28|TRBJ1-4
CASSPPQGRGEKLFF
TGTGCCAGCAGCCCCCCCCAGGGGCGCGGTGAAAAACTGTTTTTT
>-|-|TRBV9|TRBJ2-7
CASSAGTVAYEQYF
TGTGCCAGCAGCGCCGGGACTGTAGCCTACGAGCAGTACTTC
>-|TRBD2|TRBV5-1|TRBJ2-1
CASSLVPPTSGGAFEQFF
TGCGCCAGCAGCTTGGTCCCCCCAACTAGCGGGGGGGCCTTTGAGCAGTTCTTC
>few|-|TRBV2|TRBJ1-2
CASSENGLYGYTF
TGTGCCAGCAGTGAAAACGGGCTTTATGGCTACACCTTC
>-|-|TRBV4-3|TRBJ2-4
CASSQDRLGGGTVDIQYF
TGCGCCAGCAGCCAAGATCGACTTGGGGGCGGAACCGTCGACATTCAGTACTTC
>-|TRBD2|TRBV19|TRBJ2-2
CASSSHGRPENTGELFF
TGTGCCAGTAGTAGCCACGGGAGGCCTGAGAACACCGGGGAGCTGTTTTTT
>few|TRBD1|TRBV5-1|TRBJ2-1
CASSLDRGLYNEQFF
TGCGCCAGCAGCCTAGACAGGGGTTTGTACAATGAGCAGTTCTTC
>few|-|TRBV21-1|TRBJ1-2
CASSKGAESTNYGYTF
TGTGCCAGCAGCAAAGGGGCGGAATCCACTAACTATGGCTACACCTTC